This T cell receptor beta chain was obtained from a study of blood T cell repertoires in COVID-19. In the study overall: Acute and convalescent COVID-19 specimens originated in the United States, Italy and Spain. T cells, B-cell-depleted T cells, or PBMCs supplied cDNA or gDNA.

In the original processing: Estimated nucleated cell counts came from reference gene primer amplification. Sequenced by immunoSEQ multiplex PCR; TCRdb stores in-frame clones only, minus some. V and J calls and clone size are as listed in that table; D and trimming were resolved from the DNA. This sample carries fewer than 35,000 clones, about four fifths of them seen once, and the ten largest clones take around two thirds. This clone showed up just a few times. The germline gives CDR1 SGDLS, CDR2 YYNGEE. The V end lost 0 bases, the J end lost 8 bases, and 9 bases lay between the germline ends. This CDR3 is 14 amino acids long.

This receptor was identified in a man aged 70-80 years with acute or convalescent COVID-19. The sequencing input was peripheral blood. The chain is built from TRBV9 and TRBJ1-6; D might be TRBD1 (5 bases). Written as DNA, the CDR3 is TGTGCCAGCAGCGTAGAGGGGCCGGATTCACCCCTCCACTTT. Its translation is CASSVEGPDSPLHF.